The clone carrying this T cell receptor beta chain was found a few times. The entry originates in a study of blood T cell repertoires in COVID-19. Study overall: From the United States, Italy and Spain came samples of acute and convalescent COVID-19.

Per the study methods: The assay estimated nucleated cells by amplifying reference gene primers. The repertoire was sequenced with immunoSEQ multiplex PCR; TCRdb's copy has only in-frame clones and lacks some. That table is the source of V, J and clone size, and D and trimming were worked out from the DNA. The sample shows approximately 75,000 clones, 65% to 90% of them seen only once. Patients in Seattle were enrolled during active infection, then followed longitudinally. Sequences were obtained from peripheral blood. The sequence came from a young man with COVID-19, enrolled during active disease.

DNA of the CDR3: TGTGCCAGCAGTCTGGGACTAGAACGGGACGAAGTCAATGAGCAGTTCTTC. Protein sequence: CASSLGLERDEVNEQFF. This rearrangement joins TRBV28 to TRBJ2-1; TRBD2 matches at 8 bases. The CDR3 length is 17 residues. J was trimmed by 6 bases and V by 5 bases; bases with no gene match: 15. Germline V gene lookup returns CDR1 MDHEN and CDR2 SYDVKM.